This TCR beta chain was identified during a study of T cell responses to AZD1222 COVID-19 vaccine. Investigators merged groups given second doses at roughly 4 or roughly 12 weeks. Sequenced by immunoSEQ multiplex PCR; TCRdb stores in-frame clones only, minus some. The sample lists 160,000 or so clones; 85% to 90% were seen once. CDR1 is SQVTM and CDR2 is ANQGSEA in the germline V gene. Germline trimming cut 4 bases from V and 5 bases from J; bases unmatched to any gene: 13. The CDR3 has 15 amino acids. Source: peripheral blood, taken 28 days after the second AZD1222 dose. The receptor's source is an adult who received the AZD1222 COVID-19 vaccine. The V call is TRBV29-1, the J call TRBJ1-1; 7 bases align to TRBD1. The CDR3 here is CSVVGMRGRETEAFF. CDR3 nucleotides: TGCAGCGTTGTGGGGATGAGGGGGCGAGAAACTGAAGCTTTCTTT.